These 17 T cell receptor beta chains were all obtained from the same sample, sequenced in a study of patients and donors after allogeneic stem cell transplantation. MiXCR, applied by TCRdb to the RT-PCR reads, yields one record per CDR3 protein. In the table there are approximately 57,000 distinct CDR3 sequences, about an eighth of which are singletons. Source material: blood, either unsorted or a sorted T cell fraction (not recorded which). Receptors were obtained from a human donor who was either an allogeneic HSCT recipient or a stem cell or donor lymphocyte infusion donor (not recorded which). It is not recorded whose cells these are; they may come from a transplant donor.

This clonotype has a count of ten or more. V gene TRBV12-3 or TRBV12-4 combines with J gene TRBJ1-2; 12 bases fit TRBD1. This CDR3 comprises 16 residues. With V trimmed by 5 bases and J by 7 bases, 11 bases remained unmatched. The CDR3 is CASSPGTGQGASGYTF. CDR3 nucleotides: TGTGCCAGCAGTCCGGGCACGGGACAGGGGGCGTCTGGCTACACCTTC.

This clonotype was detected ten times or more. J is TRBJ1-1 and V is TRBV20-1, with D possibly TRBD1 on 6 matching bases. V was shortened by 0 bases and J by 1 base, with 27 bases between the two germline ends. The CDR3 contains 20 residues. The germline V gene has CDR1 DFQATT and CDR2 SNEGSKA (reference sequence). CDR3 residues: CSARDRDRLGHEWWNTEAFF. CDR3 sequence (DNA): TGCAGTGCTAGAGATCGAGACAGGCTGGGCCACGAATGGTGGAACACTGAAGCTTTCTTT.

The CDR3 DNA reads as TGTGCCAGCACACATGGAGGAGGCAGAGATGAGCAGTTCTTC. This codes for CASTHGGGRDEQFF. V usage is TRBV27 and J usage is TRBJ2-1, with a tentative D call TRBD2 (5 bases). The CDR3 contains 14 residues. The ends were cut back, 7 bases at V and 8 bases at J, with 18 bases in the middle. The germline gives CDR1 MNHEY, CDR2 SMNVEV (reference sequence).

This rearrangement joins TRBV2 to TRBJ2-3; no definite D call. V lost 2 bases, J lost 2 bases, and 11 bases lay in between. The CDR3 loop spans 15 amino acids. CDR1 is SNHLY, CDR2 FYNNEI, per germline. The CDR3 here is CASSELGRDTDTQYF. For the CDR3, the DNA is TGTGCCAGCAGTGAATTGGGTAGAGACACAGATACGCAGTATTTT.

This clonotype was seen many times. V gene TRBV15 combines with J gene TRBJ1-5, with D possibly TRBD1 on 5 matching bases. Trimming removed 1 base at V and 6 bases at J, with 13 bases between. Germline V gene lookup returns CDR1 LNHNV and CDR2 YYDKDF (reference sequence). This CDR3 spans 15 amino acids. The CDR3 is CATSRADKGVQPQHF. The CDR3 nucleotides are TGTGCCACCAGCAGAGCGGACAAAGGTGTTCAGCCCCAGCATTTT.

Only a few counts were recorded for this clonotype. This sequence joins TRBV4-1 and TRBJ2-1, with D possibly being TRBD2 (5 bases). The CDR3 is made up of 15 amino acids. The V gene lost 7 bases and the J gene lost 0 bases, with 13 bases spanning the gap. CDR1 and CDR2 (germline): MGHRA, YSYEKL. The CDR3, as DNA: TGCGCCAGCACCCAGATAGCGTTCTCCTACAATGAGCAGTTCTTC. This gives the protein CASTQIAFSYNEQFF.

This clonotype was seen repeatedly, ten times or more. This rearrangement joins TRBV29-1 to TRBJ1-2, with 9 bases that match TRBD1. The ends lost 4 bases at V and 5 bases at J; junction bases unmatched: 5. Germline assignment: CDR1 SQVTM and CDR2 ANQGSEA. CDR3 length: 13 residues. CDR3 loop: CSVGTGAWYGYTF. In nucleotides, the CDR3 is TGCAGCGTTGGGACAGGGGCCTGGTATGGCTACACCTTC.

This sequence joins TRBV20-1 and TRBJ2-1; D ambiguous. The CDR3 is 16 residues long. From germline, CDR1 is DFQATT and CDR2 SNEGSKA (reference sequence). V dropped 3 bases and J dropped 4 bases, with 19 bases sitting between them. CDR3 region: CSASLWEWVPYNEQFF. In nucleotides, the CDR3 is TGCAGTGCTAGTCTCTGGGAATGGGTCCCGTACAATGAGCAGTTCTTC.

This clonotype was seen more than once but under ten times. V is TRBV6-5 and J is TRBJ2-2; 8 bases match TRBD2. The CDR3 is 15 amino acids. The V gene's germline CDR1 is MNHEY and CDR2 SVGAGI. V shed 2 bases and J 5 bases; nucleotides not matched to a gene: 4. DNA for the CDR3: TGTGCCAGCAGTTACGGACTAGCTCCAACCGGGGAGCTGTTTTTT. It encodes CASSYGLAPTGELFF.

The sample holds a few counts of this clonotype. The V and J genes are TRBV12-3 or TRBV12-4 and TRBJ2-1; 11 bases line up with TRBD2. This CDR3 contains 16 residues. V lost 4 bases and J lost 4; bases outside the gene matches: 6. CDR3 nucleotide sequence: TGTGCCAGCAGTTCCTTAGCGGGAGGGCCTTACAATGAGCAGTTCTTC. This encodes CASSSLAGGPYNEQFF.

This clonotype showed up just a few times. The chain joins TRBV12-3 or TRBV12-4 to TRBJ1-2, with D possibly being TRBD1 (5 bases). This CDR3 is 15 amino acids long. Trimming took off 3 bases at V and 0 bases at J, with 11 bases between the two ends. The CDR3 loop reads CASSFLGLSNYGYTF. DNA for the CDR3: TGTGCCAGCAGTTTTTTGGGACTCTCTAACTATGGCTACACCTTC.

Only a few counts were recorded for this clonotype. V and J are TRBV6-6 and TRBJ2-7, with D unresolved. The germline V gene encodes CDR1 MNHNY and CDR2 SVGAGI (reference sequence). The V gene lost 6 bases and the J gene lost 2 bases, with 20 bases spanning the gap. This CDR3 has 16 amino acids. Here the CDR3 reads CASSNPVKGFPYEQYF. DNA for the CDR3: TGTGCCAGCAGCAACCCCGTGAAAGGGTTCCCCTACGAGCAGTACTTC.

In its sample, this clonotype was seen many times. CDR3 amino acids: CASSVGADQPQHF. The CDR3 bases are TGTGCCAGCAGTGTCGGGGCTGATCAGCCCCAGCATTTT. V is TRBV6-1 and J is TRBJ1-5; a possible D gene is TRBD1 (5 bases). V was cut by 4 bases and J by 5 bases, with 9 bases left in between. This CDR3 is 13 amino acids long. Per the germline V gene, CDR1 is MNHNS and CDR2 is SASEGT.

This rearrangement joins TRBV29-1 to TRBJ2-6; TRBD1 matches at 9 bases. CDR1 is SQVTM, CDR2 ANQGSEA, per germline. V trimming: 7 bases; J trimming: 1 base; junction bases outside the gene matches: 2. The CDR3 consists of 14 residues. CDR3 region: CSAQGASGANVLTF. The CDR3 DNA reads as TGCAGCGCACAGGGGGCGTCTGGGGCCAACGTCCTGACTTTC.

This clonotype has at least ten counts. This sequence joins TRBV5-6 and TRBJ1-2, with 8 bases that match TRBD1. Germline values: CDR1 SGHDT, CDR2 YYEEEE. Unmatched junction bases numbered 4, after V lost 2 bases and J lost 1 base. There are 15 residues in the CDR3. The CDR3, as DNA: TGTGCCAGCAGCTTCAGGACAGGGTATAACTATGGCTACACCTTC. Encoded protein: CASSFRTGYNYGYTF.

Ten or more counts support this clonotype. This rearrangement joins TRBV5-1 to TRBJ2-1, with TRBD2 matching over 8 bases. Germline trimming cut 2 bases from V and 6 bases from J; bases unmatched to any gene: 7. The CDR3 runs to 15 residues. Per the germline V gene, CDR1 is SGHRS and CDR2 is YFSETQ. Here the CDR3 DNA reads TGCGCCAGCAGCTTCGAATTAGCGGGGCCCAATGAGCAGTTCTTC. It translates to CASSFELAGPNEQFF.

V and J are TRBV10-1 and TRBJ2-7; 9 positions agree with TRBD1. Trimming removed 3 bases from V and 2 bases from J; junction bases left unmatched: 5. CDR1 and CDR2 from the germline V gene are WNHNN and SYGVQD (reference sequence). The CDR3 is 15 residues long. The CDR3 loop is CASSDPGQGAYEQYF. In DNA, the CDR3 is TGCGCCAGCAGTGACCCGGGACAGGGTGCCTACGAGCAGTACTTC.